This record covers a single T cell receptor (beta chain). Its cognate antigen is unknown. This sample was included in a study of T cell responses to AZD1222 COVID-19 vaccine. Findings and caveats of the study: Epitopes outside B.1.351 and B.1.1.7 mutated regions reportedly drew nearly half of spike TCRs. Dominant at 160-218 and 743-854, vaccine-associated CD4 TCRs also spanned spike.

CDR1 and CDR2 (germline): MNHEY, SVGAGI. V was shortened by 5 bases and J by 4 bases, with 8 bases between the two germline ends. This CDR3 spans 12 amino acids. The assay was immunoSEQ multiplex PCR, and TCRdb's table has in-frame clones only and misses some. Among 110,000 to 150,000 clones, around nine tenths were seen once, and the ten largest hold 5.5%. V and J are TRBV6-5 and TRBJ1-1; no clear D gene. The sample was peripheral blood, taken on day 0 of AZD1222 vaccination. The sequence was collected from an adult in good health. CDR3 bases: TGTGCCAGCAGTAGGGAGGGCACTGAAGCTTTCTTT. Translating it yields CASSREGTEAFF.